This TCR beta chain stems from a study of blood T cell repertoires in COVID-19. Sequencing used immunoSEQ multiplex PCR; TCRdb keeps in-frame clones, though not all of them. The data hold more than 95,000 clones, with roughly four fifths observed a single time. This sequence originates from a man between 60 and 70 years old with acute or convalescent COVID-19. Sequencing was carried out using peripheral blood.

In nucleotides, the CDR3 is TGTGCCAGCAGTTACTCCGGCGCAGGGCCTATCTATGGCTACACCTTC. Residues: CASSYSGAGPIYGYTF. This chain links TRBV6-5 with TRBJ1-2, with D perhaps matching TRBD1 (5 bases). The CDR3 is 16 residues long. Per the germline V gene, CDR1 is MNHEY and CDR2 is SVGAGI. The germline V and J ends were trimmed by 0 bases and 4 bases, with 15 bases remaining between them.